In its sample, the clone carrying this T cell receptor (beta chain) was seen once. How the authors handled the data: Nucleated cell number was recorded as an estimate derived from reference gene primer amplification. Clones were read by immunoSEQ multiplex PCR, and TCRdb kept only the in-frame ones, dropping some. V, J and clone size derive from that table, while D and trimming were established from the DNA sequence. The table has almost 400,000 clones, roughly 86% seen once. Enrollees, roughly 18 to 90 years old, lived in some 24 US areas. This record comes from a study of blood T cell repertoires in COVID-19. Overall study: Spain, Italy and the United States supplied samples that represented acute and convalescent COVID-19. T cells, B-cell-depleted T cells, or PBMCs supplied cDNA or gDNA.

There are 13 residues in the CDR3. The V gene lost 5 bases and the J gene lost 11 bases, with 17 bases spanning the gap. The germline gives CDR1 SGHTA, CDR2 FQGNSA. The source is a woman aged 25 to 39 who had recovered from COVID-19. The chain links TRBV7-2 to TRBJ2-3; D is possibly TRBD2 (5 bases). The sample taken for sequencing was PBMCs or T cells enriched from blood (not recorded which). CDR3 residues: CASSQDPAGEQYF. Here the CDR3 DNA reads TGTGCCAGCAGCCAGGACCCAGCCGGGGAGCAGTATTTT.